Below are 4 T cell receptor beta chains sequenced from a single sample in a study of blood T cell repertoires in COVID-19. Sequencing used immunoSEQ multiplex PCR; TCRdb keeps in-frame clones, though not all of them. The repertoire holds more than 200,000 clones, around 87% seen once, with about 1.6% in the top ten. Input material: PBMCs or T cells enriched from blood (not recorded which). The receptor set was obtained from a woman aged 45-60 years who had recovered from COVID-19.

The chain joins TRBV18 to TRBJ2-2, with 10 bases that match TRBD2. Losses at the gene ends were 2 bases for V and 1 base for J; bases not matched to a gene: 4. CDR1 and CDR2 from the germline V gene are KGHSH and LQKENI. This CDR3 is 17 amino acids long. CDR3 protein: CASSPGAGGRNTGELFF. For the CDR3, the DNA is TGTGCCAGCTCACCAGGAGCGGGAGGGCGGAACACCGGGGAGCTGTTTTTT.

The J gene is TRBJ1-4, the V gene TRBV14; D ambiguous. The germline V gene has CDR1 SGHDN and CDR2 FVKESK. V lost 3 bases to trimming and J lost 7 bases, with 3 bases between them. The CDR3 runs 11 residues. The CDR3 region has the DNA TGTGCCAGCAGCCACGGTGAAAAACTGTTTTTT. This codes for CASSHGEKLFF.

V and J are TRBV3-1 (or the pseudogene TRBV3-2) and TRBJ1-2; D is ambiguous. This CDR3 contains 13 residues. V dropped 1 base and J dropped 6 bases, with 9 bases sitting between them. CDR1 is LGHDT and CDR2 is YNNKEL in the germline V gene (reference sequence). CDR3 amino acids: CASSQGLGDGYTF. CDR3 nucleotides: TGTGCCAGCAGCCAAGGACTGGGAGATGGCTACACCTTC.

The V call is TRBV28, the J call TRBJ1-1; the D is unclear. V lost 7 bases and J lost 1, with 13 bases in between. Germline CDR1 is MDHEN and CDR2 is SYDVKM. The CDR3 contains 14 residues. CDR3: CASKNSGSNTEAFF. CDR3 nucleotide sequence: TGTGCCAGCAAAAACAGTGGGTCGAACACTGAAGCTTTCTTT.